This T cell receptor (beta chain) was profiled in a study of blood T cell repertoires in COVID-19. Study at large: COVID-19 samples, acute and convalescent, were from the United States, Italy and Spain. The cDNA or gDNA used as material had been derived from T cells, B-cell-depleted T cells, or PBMCs.

Germline lookup yields CDR1 ENHRY and CDR2 SYGVKD. The CDR3 consists of 14 residues. J gave up 5 bases and V 2 bases, and 3 bases lay outside the gene matches. Authors' processing steps: Nucleated cell number was recorded as an estimate derived from reference gene primer amplification. Produced via immunoSEQ multiplex PCR; TCRdb's table is partial and in-frame only. V and J calls and clone size are those listed in that table; D and trimming were worked out from the DNA. The sample lists 120,000 or so clones, over 55% occurring once. This sequence originates from a woman aged 70-85 years with acute or convalescent COVID-19. The genes are TRBV10-3 and TRBJ1-5, with TRBD1 matching 7 bases. The specimen sequenced was peripheral blood. The CDR3 region is CAISEDRVYQPQHF. The DNA of the CDR3 is TGTGCCATCAGTGAGGACAGGGTTTATCAGCCCCAGCATTTT.